The following is a T cell receptor beta chain sequence with its context. This clonotype was seen at least ten times. Its antigen has not been determined. No quality values exist for individual bases; no much larger clone is one base distant. TCR beta CDR3 regions were amplified from RNA transcripts for repertoire sequencing. The first round was an RT-PCR using HTBI primers with the Qiagen OneStep RT-PCR kit, and this first round was followed by a second-round multiplex PCR, then size selection and purification. Sequencing of the libraries was carried out on an Illumina HiSeq2000 in paired-end mode with 100 bp reads. Concerning the study's data processing: Reads were processed with SOAPnuke, discarding reads with adapters, uncalled bases, mean Phred below 15, or no exact constant-primer or identifier match. COPE v1.2.5 was used to merge high-quality paired reads. Each unique nucleotide sequence was treated as a clonotype, and MiTCR v1.1 was used to align the clonotypes to the IMGT TRB V, D and J references. The analysis was limited to V-J combinations with a frequency above 0.0001, which together covered over 99% of the repertoires. A TCR clonal expansion and chaos score per V-J combination was defined as the ratio of F50 clonal expansion to chaos observed in the TCRdist matrix. Welch's t-statistics and random forest were used to reduce the features to some 13 V-J combinations, which were then used as input to a naive Bayes classifier. The Morisita-Horn index was used to measure how similar the thyroid and blood repertoires were. TCRdb reran the public reads through fastp at Q25 and MiXCR, keeping productive beta chains. Every CDR3 protein is listed once, alongside the most common genes and DNA of its rows. The V and J calls, along with clone size, are taken from TCRdb and not from the paper's own processing. Present in this sample are a few hundred thousand distinct CDR3 sequences, roughly 15% of which were seen just once. The ten biggest clones cover around an eighth of the sample.

The entry originates in a study of Graves' ophthalmopathy and Graves' hyperthyroidism (dated by TCRdb to the late 2010s). A note on the overall study: Peripheral blood was collected before any treatment was given, at the time of initial diagnosis. An independent validation cohort comprised 18 hyperthyroidism patients and 17 patients who later progressed from hyperthyroidism to ophthalmopathy. Following sample collection, hyperthyroidism patients were given methimazole at a starting dose of 30 mg daily, and ophthalmopathy patients were given high-dose intravenous methylprednisolone. In more than five hyperthyroidism patients, the T-cell repertoires found in thyroid tissue were compared with those found in blood. The study used signatures of the TCR beta repertoire to tell Graves' ophthalmopathy apart from Graves' hyperthyroidism and to predict which patients would progress to ophthalmopathy. In total, 135 blood samples were TCR-sequenced: around 42 ophthalmopathy, some 75 hyperthyroidism and some 17 hyperthyroidism-to-ophthalmopathy patients. A discovery set of 100 or so patients (43 ophthalmopathy, under 65 stable hyperthyroidism) was enrolled to explore V-J signatures distinguishing ophthalmopathy from hyperthyroidism.

Points the paper makes about the study in general: Sample size was not predetermined statistically, and investigators were not blinded to group allocation. In validation, the model predicted ophthalmopathy progression with about 70% sensitivity and roughly 72% specificity; about a dozen predicted patients were CT-confirmed with GO in a median of 6.5 months. Ophthalmopathy was separated from stable hyperthyroidism by the 13-signature model with 85% to 90% sensitivity and roughly 83% specificity in cross-validation and with 80%/75% in the test set. Most of the expanded thyroid clonotypes with a frequency above 0.001 were also detected in blood, and it was suggested that the thyroid immune response may be reflected by blood repertoires.

Ophthalmopathy patients were characterized by moderately to severely active disease, a Clinical Activity Score of at least 3, a NOSPECS grade of at least 4, and a disease duration under 3 months. Patients were excluded if they had other autoimmune diseases, uncontrolled infections, pregnancy or lactation. Diagnosis relied on clinical symptoms, serum thyroxine, TRAb, thyroid ultrasound and orbital computed tomography. Ficoll-Paque density gradient centrifugation was used to isolate PBMCs from around 10 ml of fresh peripheral blood. Total RNA was extracted using Trizol reagent, and RNA quality was checked on an Agilent 2100 Bioanalyzer. The CDR3 measures 13 amino acids from cysteine to phenylalanine. Only the CDR3 part of the read is kept: 39 bases, read in frame from the first base. The germline V gene (reference sequence) sets CDR1 to DFQATT and CDR2 to SNEGSKA. V is reduced by 6 bases and J by 3 bases, leaving a spacing of 15 bases between them.

This TCR was recovered from an adult man with Graves' ophthalmopathy. This chain is built from TRBV20-1 and TRBJ2-7, with TRBD1 as a weak D call on 5 bases. The sequenced sample consisted of peripheral blood. The sequence in DNA is TGCAGTGCAACCCTGACAGAAAGCTACGAGCAGTACTTC. Its amino acids are CSATLTESYEQYF.